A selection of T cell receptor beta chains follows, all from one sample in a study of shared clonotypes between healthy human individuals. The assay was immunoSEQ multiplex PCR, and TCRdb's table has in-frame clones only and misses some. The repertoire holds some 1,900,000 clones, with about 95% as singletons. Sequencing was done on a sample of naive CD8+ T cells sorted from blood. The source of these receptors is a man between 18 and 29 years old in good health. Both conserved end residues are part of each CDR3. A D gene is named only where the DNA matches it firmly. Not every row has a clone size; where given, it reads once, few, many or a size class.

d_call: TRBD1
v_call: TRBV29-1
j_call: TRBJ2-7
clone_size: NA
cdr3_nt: TGCAGCGTGGGACAGGGGGGTTACGAGCAGTACTTC
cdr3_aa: CSVGQGGYEQYF

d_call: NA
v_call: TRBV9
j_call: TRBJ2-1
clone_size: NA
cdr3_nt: TGTGCCAGCAGCGTAGATGCGGGAATGAGCAATGAGCAGTTCTTC
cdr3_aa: CASSVDAGMSNEQFF

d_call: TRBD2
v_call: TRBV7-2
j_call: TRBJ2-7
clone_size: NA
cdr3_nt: TGTGCCAGCAGCGCTCGACTAGCGGGAGTGTACGAGCAGTACTTC
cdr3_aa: CASSARLAGVYEQYF

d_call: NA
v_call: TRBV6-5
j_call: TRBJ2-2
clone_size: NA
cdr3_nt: TGTGCCAGCAGTTACCCCCTTGCCGGGGAGCTGTTTTTT
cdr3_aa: CASSYPLAGELFF

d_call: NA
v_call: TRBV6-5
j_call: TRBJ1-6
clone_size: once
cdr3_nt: TGTGCCAGCAGATTCGGGGAGGGGTCACCCCTCCACTTT
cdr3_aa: CASRFGEGSPLHF

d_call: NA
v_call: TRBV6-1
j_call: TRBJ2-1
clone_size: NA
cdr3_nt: TGTGCCAGCAATCAAGGGCTTAGTGAGCAGTTCTTC
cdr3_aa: CASNQGLSEQFF

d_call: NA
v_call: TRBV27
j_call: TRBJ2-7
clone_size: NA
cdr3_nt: TGTGCCAGCAGTACAGACGGACCCTACGAGCAGTACTTC
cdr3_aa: CASSTDGPYEQYF

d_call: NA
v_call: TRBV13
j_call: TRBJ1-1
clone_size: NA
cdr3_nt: TGTGCCACACAGGAAGGGGACACTGAAGCTTTCTTT
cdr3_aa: CATQEGDTEAFF

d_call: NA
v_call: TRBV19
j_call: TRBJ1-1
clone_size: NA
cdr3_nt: TGTGCCAGTAGTACAGTATTCGGGTCGGGAGGTGTAGACAGAGCTTTCTTT
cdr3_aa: CASSTVFGSGGVDRAFF

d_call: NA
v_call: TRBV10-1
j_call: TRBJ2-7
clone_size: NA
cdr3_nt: TGCGCCAGCAGTGAGTCAAGACCCCATTACGAGCAGTACTTC
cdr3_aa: CASSESRPHYEQYF

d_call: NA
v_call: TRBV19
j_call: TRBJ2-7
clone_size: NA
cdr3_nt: TGTGCCAGTAGTATATGGGACGGAACCTACGAGCAGTACTTC
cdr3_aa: CASSIWDGTYEQYF

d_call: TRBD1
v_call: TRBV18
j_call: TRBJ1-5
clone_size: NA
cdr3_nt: TGTGCCAGCTCACCCACAGGGGAGAGCAATCAGCCCCAGCATTTT
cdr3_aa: CASSPTGESNQPQHF

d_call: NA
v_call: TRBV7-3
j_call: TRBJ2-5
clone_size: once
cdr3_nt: TGTGCCAGCAGCCCTTCGGGCGGGACAGCCCGGTCCGAGACCCAGTACTTC
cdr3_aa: CASSPSGGTARSETQYF

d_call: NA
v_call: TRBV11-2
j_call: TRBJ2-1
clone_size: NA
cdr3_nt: TGTGCCAGCAGCTTCGCTCCCTTAAACAATGAGCAGTTCTTC
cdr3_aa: CASSFAPLNNEQFF

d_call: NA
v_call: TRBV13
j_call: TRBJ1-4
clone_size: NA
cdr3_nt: TGTGCCAGCAGCCCGGGTGGGGAAAAACTGTTTTTT
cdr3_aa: CASSPGGEKLFF

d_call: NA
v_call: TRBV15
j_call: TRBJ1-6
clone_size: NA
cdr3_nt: TGTGCCACCAGCAGTTCTAATTCACCCCTCCACTTT
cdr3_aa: CATSSSNSPLHF

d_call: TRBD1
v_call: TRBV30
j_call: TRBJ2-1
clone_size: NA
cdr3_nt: TGTGCCTGGAGTGGGGACAGGGGGCTGGGCAATGAGCAGTTCTTC
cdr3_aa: CAWSGDRGLGNEQFF

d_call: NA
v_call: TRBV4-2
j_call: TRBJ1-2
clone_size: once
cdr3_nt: TGTGCCAGCAGCCAAGATGGAGAGACAGCCTATGGCTACACCTTC
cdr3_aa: CASSQDGETAYGYTF

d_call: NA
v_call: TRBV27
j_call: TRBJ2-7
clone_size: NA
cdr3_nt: TGTGCCAGCAGCCCCTTTGCGGGTCTCTCCTACGAGCAGTACTTC
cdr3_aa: CASSPFAGLSYEQYF

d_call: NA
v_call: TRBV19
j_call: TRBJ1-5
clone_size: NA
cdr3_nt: TGTGCCAGTAGACCACCGACGGATAGCAATCAGCCCCAGCATTTT
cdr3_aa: CASRPPTDSNQPQHF

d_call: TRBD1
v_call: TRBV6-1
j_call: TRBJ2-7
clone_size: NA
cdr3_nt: TGTGCCAGCACCCTGACAGGGTCCTACGAGCAGTACTTC
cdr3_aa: CASTLTGSYEQYF

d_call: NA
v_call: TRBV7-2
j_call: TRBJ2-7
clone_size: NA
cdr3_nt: TGTGCCAGCAGCCCCGACCTGACCTACGAGCAGTACTTC
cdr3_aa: CASSPDLTYEQYF

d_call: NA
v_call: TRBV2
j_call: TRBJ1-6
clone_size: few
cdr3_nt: TGTGCCAGCAGTGTTTTAGGGGGGCCTTTGAGGGATTCACCCCTCCACTTT
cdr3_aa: CASSVLGGPLRDSPLHF

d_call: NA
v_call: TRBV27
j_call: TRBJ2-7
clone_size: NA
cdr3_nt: TGTGCCAGCAGTCCGAACTCCTACGAGCAGTACTTC
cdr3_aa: CASSPNSYEQYF

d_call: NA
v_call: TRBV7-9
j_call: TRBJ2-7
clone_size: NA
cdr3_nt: TGTGCCAGCAGCTTAGCGGGAGGATACGAGCAGTACTTC
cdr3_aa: CASSLAGGYEQYF

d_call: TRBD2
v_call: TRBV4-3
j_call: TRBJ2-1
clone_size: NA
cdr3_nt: TGCGCCAGCAGCCGGGGGTGGAAAAGGGAGGGCCGGAATGAGCAGTTCTTC
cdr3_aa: CASSRGWKREGRNEQFF

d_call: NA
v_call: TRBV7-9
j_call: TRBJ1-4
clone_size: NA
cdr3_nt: TGTGCCAGCAGCCGTCTAGAGGCTAATGAAAAACTGTTTTTT
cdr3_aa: CASSRLEANEKLFF

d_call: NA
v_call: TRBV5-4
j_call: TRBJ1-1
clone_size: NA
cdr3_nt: TGTGCCAGCAGCTTGAATCCGGAGAACACTGAAGCTTTCTTT
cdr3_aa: CASSLNPENTEAFF

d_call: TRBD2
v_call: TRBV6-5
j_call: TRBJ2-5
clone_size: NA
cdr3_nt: TGTGCCAGCAGTTACGGGGAGGGTGAGACCCAGTACTTC
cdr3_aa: CASSYGEGETQYF

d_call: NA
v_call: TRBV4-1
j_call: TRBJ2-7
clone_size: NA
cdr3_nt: TGCGCCAGCAGCCAAAGACAGAGTTCATACTACGAGCAGTACTTC
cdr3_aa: CASSQRQSSYYEQYF

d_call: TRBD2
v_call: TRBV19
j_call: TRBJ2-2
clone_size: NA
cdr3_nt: TGTGCCAGTGCAGGACTAGCGGGAACCGGGGAGCTGTTTTTT
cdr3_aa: CASAGLAGTGELFF

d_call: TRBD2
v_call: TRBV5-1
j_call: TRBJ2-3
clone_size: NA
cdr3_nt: TGCGCCAGCAGCTTGGTACGCGGGGGGGCGGTTGATACGCAGTATTTT
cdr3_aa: CASSLVRGGAVDTQYF

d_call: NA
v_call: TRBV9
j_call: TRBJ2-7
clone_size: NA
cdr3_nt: TGTGCCAGCAGCGCCGGGGGAACCTCCTACGAGCAGTACTTC
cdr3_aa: CASSAGGTSYEQYF

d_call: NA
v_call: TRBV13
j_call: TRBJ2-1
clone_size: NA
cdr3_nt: TGTGCCAGCAGCTTAGGCCTACGAAACAATGAGCAGTTCTTC
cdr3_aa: CASSLGLRNNEQFF

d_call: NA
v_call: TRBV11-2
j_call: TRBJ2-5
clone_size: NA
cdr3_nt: TGTGCCAGCAGCTTAGTCCGGTACCAAGAGACCCAGTACTTC
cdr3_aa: CASSLVRYQETQYF

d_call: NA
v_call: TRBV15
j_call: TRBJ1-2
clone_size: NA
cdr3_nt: TGTGCCACCAGCAGCCGGGACGGAATGCCAAGGGGCTATGGCTACACCTTC
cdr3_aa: CATSSRDGMPRGYGYTF

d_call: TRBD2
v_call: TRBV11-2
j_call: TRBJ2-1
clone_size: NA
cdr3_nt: TGTGCCAGCAGGCCTAGCGGGGGCTCCTACAATGAGCAGTTCTTC
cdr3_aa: CASRPSGGSYNEQFF

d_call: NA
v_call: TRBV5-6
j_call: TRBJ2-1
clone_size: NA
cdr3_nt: TGTGCCAGCAGCCCAGGAGGCTCCCTGAGGGATGAGCAGTTCTTC
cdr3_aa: CASSPGGSLRDEQFF

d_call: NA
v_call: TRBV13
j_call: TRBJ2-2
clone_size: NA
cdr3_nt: TGTGCCAGCAGCCCCAGGGATATCACCGGGGAGCTGTTTTTT
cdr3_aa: CASSPRDITGELFF

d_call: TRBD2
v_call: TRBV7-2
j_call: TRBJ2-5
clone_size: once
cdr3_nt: TGTGCCTCTCGGGGGGGATCTGAAGAGACCCAGTACTTC
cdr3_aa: CASRGGSEETQYF

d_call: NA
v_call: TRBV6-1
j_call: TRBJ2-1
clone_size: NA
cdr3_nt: TGTGCCAGCAGCCCTTTGAGTGAGAGTTACAATGAGCAGTTCTTC
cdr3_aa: CASSPLSESYNEQFF

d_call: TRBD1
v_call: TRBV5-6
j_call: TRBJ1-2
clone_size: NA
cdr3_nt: TGTGCCAGCAGCTTTTTGTGGGCATCTCAGGGGGCGGTCTATGGCTACACCTTC
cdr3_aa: CASSFLWASQGAVYGYTF

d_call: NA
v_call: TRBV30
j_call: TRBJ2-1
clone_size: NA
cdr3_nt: TGTGCCTGGAGTAGGGGGTTGGGTAATGAGCAGTTCTTC
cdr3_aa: CAWSRGLGNEQFF

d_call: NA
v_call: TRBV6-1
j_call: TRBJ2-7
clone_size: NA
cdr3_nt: TGTGCCAGCAGTGAATGGGTCGCCTCCGGGGAGCAGTACTTC
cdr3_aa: CASSEWVASGEQYF

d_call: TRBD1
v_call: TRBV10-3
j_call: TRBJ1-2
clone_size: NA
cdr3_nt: TGTGCCATCCTAAACTTATTACAGGGGGTGAACTATGGCTACACCTTC
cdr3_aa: CAILNLLQGVNYGYTF

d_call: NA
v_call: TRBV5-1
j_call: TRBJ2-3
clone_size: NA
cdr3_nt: TGCGCCAGCAGCTTGGTCCGCGGGGGCACAGATACGCAGTATTTT
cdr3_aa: CASSLVRGGTDTQYF